A single sample is the source of the 29 T cell receptor beta chains below, sequenced in a study of regulatory T cells in long-lasting Graves disease. Described time point: newly diagnosed GD, antithyroid drugs for less than 3 months. After RNA was extracted from PBMCs, the TCR library was made from it. For TCR beta, libraries came from iRepertoire HTBI primers and Arm-PCR of CDR3 regions. TCRdb analysed the multiplex PCR reads with MiXCR anew, one entry per CDR3 protein. Here the sample spans under 800,000 distinct CDR3 sequences, 16% being singletons. The sample also formed part of further work on T cells in Graves' hyperthyroidism and ophthalmopathy.

The sample consisted of peripheral blood mononuclear cells (PBMCs), taken at new diagnosis, from a patient treated with antithyroid drugs. Receptors originate from a woman between 25 and 40 years old with Graves disease.

This clonotype was picked up many times. The chain couples TRBV6-1 to TRBJ2-7, with TRBD1 matching over 7 bases. J was trimmed by 2 bases and V by 1 base; bases with no gene match: 5. The CDR3 spans 15 residues. The germline CDR1 and CDR2 sequences are MNHNS and SASEGT. The CDR3 DNA sequence: TGTGCCAGCAGTGAAGAGCCGGGACAGACCTACGAGCAGTACTTC. It codes for CASSEEPGQTYEQYF.

This clonotype was counted ten times or more. This chain links TRBV10-3 with TRBJ2-7; a weak D match, TRBD1 (6 bases). The V and J ends lost 3 bases and 4 bases respectively, with 19 bases between them. This CDR3 spans 16 amino acids. Germline CDR1 and CDR2: ENHRY and SYGVKD. CDR3 sequence (DNA): TGTGCCATCAGTGAAGGGGGATCCGGTCTGGGGTACGAGCAGTACTTC. Its protein is CAISEGGSGLGYEQYF.

As to this clonotype: Sequence at one end of the junction differs from germline and may be a read error. The chain has TRBV12-3 or TRBV12-4 and TRBJ2-4; either TRBD1 or TRBD2 may fit D (6 bases each). The CDR3 runs 17 residues. This chain's CDR3 is CASSSGSNREGGGRGNF. CDR3 in DNA: TGTGCCAGCAGTTCCGGTAGCAACAGGGAAGGAGGGGGGAGAGGAAACTTC.

This clonotype showed up many times. This CDR3 is CASSPLTGLGNTIYF. In DNA form, the CDR3 reads TGTGCCAGCAGTCCTCTAACAGGGCTCGGAAACACCATATATTTT. The rearrangement joins TRBV6-2 or TRBV6-3 to TRBJ1-3; possible D gene TRBD1, 6 bases. V was clipped by 5 bases and J by 4 bases, with 15 bases between them. CDR1 is MNHEY and CDR2 is SVGEGT in the germline V gene. The CDR3 covers 15 residues.

This clonotype appeared many times. This chain uses TRBV30 with TRBJ1-5; D is perhaps TRBD1 (6 bases). Germline V gives CDR1 GTSNPN, CDR2 SVGIG (reference sequence). This CDR3 spans 14 amino acids. Trimming cost V 2 bases and J 9 bases, with 17 bases left between them. The CDR3: CAWSRGGSEWPQHF. The CDR3 coding sequence is TGTGCCTGGAGTCGAGGGGGGTCCGAATGGCCCCAGCATTTT.

This clonotype has just a few counts. This chain connects TRBV5-6 to TRBJ2-3, with no clear D. V lost 4 bases and J lost 4, with 13 bases in between. CDR1 is SGHDT, CDR2 YYEEEE, per germline. This CDR3 is built from 14 residues. The DNA for the CDR3 is TGTGCCAGCAGCCGGGCCCTCAGGCCAGATACGCAGTATTTT. Translating it yields CASSRALRPDTQYF.

In the case of this clonotype: This may stem from a read error, because a much larger clone lies one nucleotide away. CDR3 amino acids: CSVAGAGGRAGELFF. In DNA, the CDR3 is TGCAGCGTTGCGGGAGCGGGAGGCAGGGCCGGGGAGCTGTTTTTT. The J gene is TRBJ2-2, the V gene TRBV29-1; 9 nucleotides line up with TRBD2. Unmatched junction bases numbered 9, after V lost 4 bases and J lost 6 bases. The CDR3 runs 15 residues. Germline CDR1 SQVTM, CDR2 ANQGSEA.

This clonotype was recorded once. One base away lies a much larger clone, so this may be a sequencing read error. The gene calls are TRBV6-2 or TRBV6-3 and TRBJ1-4; D possibly corresponds to TRBD1 (5 bases). Trimming cost V 6 bases and J 8 bases, with 16 bases left between them. The germline V gene encodes CDR1 MNHEY and CDR2 SVGEGT. The CDR3 extends over 14 amino acids. This CDR3 is CASRTGRGREKLFF. The DNA of the CDR3 is TGTGCCAGCAGAACGGGACGGGGAAGGGAAAAACTGTTTTTT.

This clonotype was counted at least ten times. The chain is built from TRBV12-3 or TRBV12-4 and TRBJ1-6; 8 nucleotides align to TRBD1. The CDR3 covers 15 residues. J lost 7 bases, V lost 6 bases, and 8 bases had no gene match. For the CDR3, the DNA is TGTGCCAGCAGCCTAATCCAGGGGGCGAATTCACCCCTCCACTTT. This translates into CASSLIQGANSPLHF.

This chain links TRBV20-1 with TRBJ2-3; D is unresolved. CDR3 length: 12 amino acids. V shed 3 bases and J shed 3 bases, with 7 bases lying between them. Germline lookup yields CDR1 DFQATT and CDR2 SNEGSKA (reference sequence). CDR3 DNA sequence: TGCAGTGCTAGCGAGTTAACAGATACGCAGTATTTT. Its translation is CSASELTDTQYF.

This clonotype showed up just a few times. V and J are TRBV5-1 and TRBJ2-1; 13 nucleotides align to TRBD2. V gave up 4 bases and J gave up 6 bases; unmatched junction bases: 10. The CDR3 runs to 17 residues. Germline CDR1 reads SGHRS; CDR2 reads YFSETQ. The CDR3 protein is CASSDTSGRASGNEQFF. The CDR3 DNA reads as TGCGCCAGCAGCGATACTAGCGGGAGGGCCTCGGGCAATGAGCAGTTCTTC.

In its sample, this clonotype was seen many times. The chain carries TRBV12-3 or TRBV12-4 and TRBJ1-5, with 8 bases matching TRBD1. The CDR3 extends over 15 amino acids. With 4 bases clipped from V and 4 bases from J, the junction kept 6 bases outside the gene matches. The CDR3 region is CASSSTGQGNQPQHF. In DNA, the CDR3 is TGTGCCAGCAGTTCAACCGGACAGGGAAATCAGCCCCAGCATTTT.

On this clonotype: The junction shows a germline mismatch at one end, possibly a read error. The chain links TRBV28 to TRBJ2-1; a possible D gene is TRBD1 (5 bases). CDR3 length: 12 residues. CDR1 MDHEN and CDR2 SYDVKM come from the germline V gene. CDR3 nucleotides: TGTGCCGGCAGTTTATTAGGGGATGAGCAGTTCTTC. Translating gives CAGSLLGDEQFF.

This clonotype came up many times. V gene TRBV28 combines with J gene TRBJ2-3, with TRBD2 as a possible D gene (5 bases). The CDR3 totals 14 residues. Germline CDR1 reads MDHEN; CDR2 reads SYDVKM. Trimming pared 2 bases from V and 3 bases from J, leaving 9 bases between. This chain's CDR3 is CASSLVRRTDTQYF. The CDR3 DNA follows: TGTGCCAGCAGTTTAGTGCGGAGGACAGATACGCAGTATTTT.

The rearrangement joins TRBV18 to TRBJ1-4; D gene unclear. The CDR3 runs 14 residues. Trimming shortened V by 5 bases and J by 4 bases, and 11 bases separated the two germline ends. CDR1 is KGHSH, CDR2 LQKENI, per germline. The CDR3 loop is CASSSFGVNEKLFF. CDR3 coding DNA: TGTGCCAGCTCATCCTTCGGGGTTAATGAAAAACTGTTTTTT.

The V and J genes are TRBV19 and TRBJ2-6; D perhaps matches TRBD1 (5 bases). Looked up from germline, CDR1 is LNHDA and CDR2 is SQIVND (reference sequence). V lost 9 bases, J lost 1 base, and 13 bases lay in between. This CDR3 is built from 15 residues. DNA of the CDR3: TGTGCCAGCCACCAGGGTCGTTCTGGGGCCAACGTCCTGACTTTC. Its translation is CASHQGRSGANVLTF.

This clonotype has only a few counts. The rearrangement joins TRBV30 to TRBJ2-1; D is unresolved. Trimming removed 4 bases from V and 4 bases from J, with 11 bases in between. This CDR3 has 13 residues. CDR1 and CDR2 from the germline V gene are GTSNPN and SVGIG (reference sequence). The CDR3 region has the DNA TGTGCCTGGACAAGGGTGAGATACAATGAGCAGTTCTTC. Translation: CAWTRVRYNEQFF.

The rearrangement joins TRBV20-1 to TRBJ1-1, with D unresolved. V dropped 0 bases and J dropped 10 bases, with 12 bases sitting between them. CDR1 and CDR2 from the germline V gene are DFQATT and SNEGSKA (reference sequence). This CDR3 is built from 12 residues. DNA for the CDR3: TGCAGTGCTAGAGAGGTGGAACGGTCAGCTTTCTTT. This translates into CSAREVERSAFF.

Ten or more counts support this clonotype. CDR3 sequence reads: CSAREREYEQYF. The CDR3 region has the DNA TGCAGTGCTAGAGAGCGGGAGTACGAGCAGTACTTC. The chain has TRBV20-1 and TRBJ2-7, with 7 bases identical to TRBD2. This CDR3 region has 12 residues. CDR1 DFQATT and CDR2 SNEGSKA come from the germline V gene (reference sequence). Losses at the gene ends were 0 bases for V and 4 bases for J; bases not matched to a gene: 0.

This clonotype was seen at least ten times. The chain uses TRBV18 and TRBJ1-1; D might be TRBD1 (5 bases). Germline CDR1 reads KGHSH; CDR2 reads LQKENI. V gave up 3 bases and J gave up 10 bases, with 18 bases separating them. There are 14 residues in the CDR3. DNA of the CDR3: TGTGCCAGCTCACCTGCCGGGACCCCAGCCGGAGCTTTCTTT. It encodes CASSPAGTPAGAFF. The full variable domain, in which reference TRBV18 and TRBJ1-1 provide the parts outside the CDR3, is NAGVMQNPRHLVRRRGQEARLRCSPMKGHSHVYWYRQLPEEGLKFMVYLQKENIIDESGMPKERFSAEFPKEGPSILRIQQVVRGDSAAYFCASSPAGTPAGAFFGQGTRLTVV.

This clonotype was seen a handful of times. This chain uses TRBV7-2 with TRBJ2-5; TRBD2 aligns across 10 bases. The V and J ends lost 1 base and 5 bases, in that order; junction bases with no gene match: 7. The CDR3 sequence is 16 residues long. The V gene's germline CDR1 is SGHTA and CDR2 FQGNSA. CDR3 nucleotide sequence: TGTGCCAGCAGCTTAGAAATAGCGGGGGGAGGGGAGACCCAGTACTTC. This translates into CASSLEIAGGGETQYF.

This clonotype was detected many times. The chain has TRBV27 and TRBJ2-2, with D unresolved. The CDR3 is 11 residues long. The germline V gene has CDR1 MNHEY and CDR2 SMNVEV (reference sequence). Trimming pared 6 bases from V and 8 bases from J, leaving 7 bases between. CDR3 in amino acids: CASRSLGELFF. The CDR3 nucleotides read TGTGCCAGCAGGAGTTTAGGGGAGCTGTTTTTT.

V is TRBV20-1 and J is TRBJ2-1; 8 nucleotides match TRBD2. The DNA matches TRBJ2-5 better at its end, which makes the J call doubtful. The CDR3 loop spans 16 amino acids. Germline V gives CDR1 DFQATT, CDR2 SNEGSKA (reference sequence). CDR3 coding DNA: TGCAGTGCCCCGGGGGGGGGGAGGGGAACCCAAGAGACCCAGTACTTC. Translation gives CSAPGGGRGTQETQYF.

This clonotype appeared many times. This sequence joins TRBV11-2 and TRBJ2-5; TRBD2 might be the D (7 bases). This CDR3 is 15 amino acids long. Germline V gene lookup returns CDR1 SGHAT and CDR2 FQNNGV. V was trimmed by 1 base and J by 5 bases, leaving 14 bases between them. CDR3 nucleotides: TGTGCCAGCAGCTTAGGTCCGGGGGGCGGTGAGACCCAGTACTTC. It translates to CASSLGPGGGETQYF.

This clonotype was detected only a few times. The chain is built from TRBV6-2 or TRBV6-3 and TRBJ1-6; 7 nucleotides agree with TRBD1. CDR1 is MNHEY, CDR2 SVGEGT, per germline. Trimming cost V 10 bases and J 6 bases; bases outside gene matches: 6. This CDR3 contains 13 residues. CDR3 region: CATGQPVNSPLHF. CDR3 sequence (DNA): TGTGCCACGGGACAGCCAGTTAATTCACCCCTCCACTTT.

Of note for this clonotype: Relative to the germline gene, one junction end is altered; a read error may explain this. This chain links TRBV7-9 with TRBJ2-7; 7 bases line up with TRBD1. The CDR3 loop spans 15 amino acids. Germline V gives CDR1 SEHNR, CDR2 FQNEAQ (reference sequence). CDR3 nucleotides: TGTGCCAGCAGCCGGGCTGGGACAGAAATTTACGAGCAGCACTTC. Amino acid sequence: CASSRAGTEIYEQHF.

V gene TRBV30 combines with J gene TRBJ2-7; D is ambiguous. CDR1 and CDR2 from the germline V gene are GTSNPN and SVGIG (reference sequence). The germline V and J ends were trimmed by 2 bases and 6 bases, with 14 bases remaining between them. This CDR3 is built from 13 residues. The CDR3 loop is CAWSPGPRREQYF. The DNA for the CDR3 is TGTGCCTGGAGTCCAGGTCCCAGACGCGAGCAGTACTTC.

The table lists this clonotype with a count of one. V is TRBV6-5 and J is TRBJ1-6, with 9 nucleotides matching TRBD1. The J segment lost 8 bases and the V segment lost 0 bases, leaving 2 bases of the junction unmatched. This CDR3 is 15 amino acids long. Germline V gives CDR1 MNHEY, CDR2 SVGAGI. CDR3 protein: CASSYSRTGDSPLHF. CDR3 sequence (DNA): TGTGCCAGCAGTTACTCGCGGACAGGGGATTCACCCCTCCACTTT.

J is TRBJ2-7 and V is TRBV4-1; 8 nucleotides agree with TRBD2. The germline V gene encodes CDR1 MGHRA and CDR2 YSYEKL. V shed 0 bases and J 2 bases; nucleotides not matched to a gene: 6. The CDR3 has 16 residues. The CDR3 spells CASSQEGIAGPYEQYF. Written as DNA, the CDR3 is TGCGCCAGCAGCCAAGAAGGGATAGCGGGACCCTACGAGCAGTACTTC.